These 7 T cell receptor beta chains share one sample of origin, sequenced in a study of OX40 agonist ivuxolimab in advanced cancers. Clones were sequenced by immunoSEQ multiplex PCR, and TCRdb holds only the in-frame ones, with some missing. The table lists under 20,000 clones, 75% to 85% of them singletons. The sample consisted of CD4+ or CD8+ T cells sorted from blood, taken in a trial of the OX40 agonist ivuxolimab. Receptors originate from an adult with an advanced solid tumor such as melanoma, head and neck, liver or kidney cancer.

V and J are TRBV2 and TRBJ1-2; unclear D gene. This CDR3 is 16 amino acids long. V was pared by 10 bases and J by 3 bases, with 24 bases between. Germline V gene lookup returns CDR1 SNHLY and CDR2 FYNNEI. CDR3: CATKPFVGVSDYGYTF. CDR3 coding DNA: TGTGCCACCAAGCCCTTTGTCGGGGTTTCGGACTATGGCTACACCTTC.

On this clone: One end of the junction varies from germline; a read error may be responsible. The chain is built from TRBV7-3 and TRBJ1-1; TRBD1 aligns across 7 bases. This CDR3 contains 17 residues. CDR1 is SGHTA and CDR2 is FQGTGA in the germline V gene. This CDR3 reads CASSQESNEGANTEAFF. In DNA form, the CDR3 reads TGCGCCAGCAGCCAAGAGTCGAATGAGGGGGCGAACACTGAAGCTTTCTTT.

This clone was seen just once. The chain is built from TRBV5-8 and TRBJ2-5; the match to TRBD1 covers 9 bases. Germline CDR1 reads SGHTS; CDR2 reads YDEGEE. The V and J ends lost 0 bases and 4 bases, in that order; junction bases with no gene match: 4. The length of the CDR3 is 15 residues. The CDR3 loop is CASSLGDRDGETQYF. CDR3 bases: TGTGCCAGCAGCTTGGGGGACAGGGACGGAGAGACCCAGTACTTC.

The J gene is TRBJ2-3, the V gene TRBV19; no clear D gene. CDR3 length equals 14 residues. Germline assignment: CDR1 LNHDA and CDR2 SQIVND (reference sequence). The ends were cut back, 9 bases at V and 0 bases at J, with 13 bases in the middle. CDR3 nucleotides: TGTGCCAGCGTTAACAGTCCTAGCACAGATACGCAGTATTTT. Translation: CASVNSPSTDTQYF.

The gene calls are TRBV7-8 and TRBJ1-4; 9 bases fit TRBD1. The V segment lost 4 bases and the J segment 8 bases; nucleotides outside the gene matches: 11. The V gene's germline CDR1 is SGHVS and CDR2 FQNEAQ. The CDR3 runs 16 residues. The CDR3 is CASSSLNRGLREKLFF. The CDR3 bases are TGTGCCAGCAGCTCCCTAAACAGGGGGCTTAGGGAAAAACTGTTTTTT.

The CDR3 protein is CASSAEGRNEKLFF. Here the CDR3 DNA reads TGTGCCAGCAGCGCCGAGGGAAGGAATGAAAAACTGTTTTTT. V usage is TRBV5-6 and J usage is TRBJ1-4; D not resolved. Trimming removed 4 bases from V and 5 bases from J, with 12 bases in between. The germline CDR1 and CDR2 sequences are SGHDT and YYEEEE. The CDR3 has 14 residues. The variable domain in full, with the rest retrieved from reference TRBV5-6 and TRBJ1-4, is DAGVTQSPTHLIKTRGQQVTLRCSPKSGHDTVSWYQQALGQGPQFIFQYYEEEERQRGNFPDRFSGHQFPNYSSELNVNALLLGDSALYLCASSAEGRNEKLFFGSGTQLSVL.

In DNA form, the CDR3 reads TGTGCCAGCGGCACAGATACGCAGTATTTT. It specifies CASGTDTQYF. The V gene is TRBV2, the J gene TRBJ2-3; no firm D call. The ends were cut back, 8 bases at V and 1 base at J, with 1 base in the middle. Per germline, CDR1 SNHLY and CDR2 FYNNEI. This CDR3 spans 10 amino acids.